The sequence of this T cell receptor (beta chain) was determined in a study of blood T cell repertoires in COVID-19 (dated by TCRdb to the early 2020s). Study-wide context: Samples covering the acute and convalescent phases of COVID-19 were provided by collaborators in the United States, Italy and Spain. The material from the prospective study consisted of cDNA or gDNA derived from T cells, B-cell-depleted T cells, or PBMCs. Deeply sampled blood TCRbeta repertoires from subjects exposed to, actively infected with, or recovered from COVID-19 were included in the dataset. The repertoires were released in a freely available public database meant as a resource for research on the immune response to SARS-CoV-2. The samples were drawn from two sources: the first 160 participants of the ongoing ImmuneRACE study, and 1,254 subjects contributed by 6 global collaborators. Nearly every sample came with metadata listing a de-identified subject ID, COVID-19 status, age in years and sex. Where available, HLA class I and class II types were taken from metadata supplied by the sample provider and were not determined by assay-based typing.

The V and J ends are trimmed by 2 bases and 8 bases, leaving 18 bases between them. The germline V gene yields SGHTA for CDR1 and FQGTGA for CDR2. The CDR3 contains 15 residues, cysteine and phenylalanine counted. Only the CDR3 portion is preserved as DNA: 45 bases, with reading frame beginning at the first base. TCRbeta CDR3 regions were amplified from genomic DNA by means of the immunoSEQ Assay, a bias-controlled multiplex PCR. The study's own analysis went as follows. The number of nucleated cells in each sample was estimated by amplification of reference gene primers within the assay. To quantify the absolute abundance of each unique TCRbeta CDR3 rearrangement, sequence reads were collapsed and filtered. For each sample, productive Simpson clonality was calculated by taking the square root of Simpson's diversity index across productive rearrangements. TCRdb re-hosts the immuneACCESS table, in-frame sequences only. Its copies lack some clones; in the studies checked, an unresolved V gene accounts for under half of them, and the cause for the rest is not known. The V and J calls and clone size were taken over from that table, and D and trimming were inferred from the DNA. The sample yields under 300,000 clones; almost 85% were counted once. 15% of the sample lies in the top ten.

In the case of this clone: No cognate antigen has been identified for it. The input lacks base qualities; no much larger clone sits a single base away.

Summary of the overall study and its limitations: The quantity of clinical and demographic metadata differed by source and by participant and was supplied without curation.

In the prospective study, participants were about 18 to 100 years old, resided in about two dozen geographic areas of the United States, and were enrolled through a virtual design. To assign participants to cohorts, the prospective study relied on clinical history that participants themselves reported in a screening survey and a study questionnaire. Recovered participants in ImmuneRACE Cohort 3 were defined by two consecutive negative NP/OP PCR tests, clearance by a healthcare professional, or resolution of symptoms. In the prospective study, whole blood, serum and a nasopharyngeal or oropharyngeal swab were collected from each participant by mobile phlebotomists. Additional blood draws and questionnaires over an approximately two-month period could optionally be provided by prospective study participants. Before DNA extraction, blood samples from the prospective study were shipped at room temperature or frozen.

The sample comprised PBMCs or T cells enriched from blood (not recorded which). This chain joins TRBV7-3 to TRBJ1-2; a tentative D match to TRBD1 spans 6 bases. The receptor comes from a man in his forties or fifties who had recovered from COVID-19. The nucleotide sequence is TGTGCCAGCAGCTTAGATGGGGGGGCCATTGAGGGCTACACCTTC. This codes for CASSLDGGAIEGYTF.